The 19 T cell receptor beta chains given below trace back to one sample, sequenced in a study of human T cells and chemical hapten exposure (dated by TCRdb to the early 2020s). The library was generated by RACE. Sequencer: NextSeq 500. TCRdb trimmed public reads at Q25 via fastp, called clones via MiXCR and kept in-frame beta chains. Entries are consolidated by CDR3 protein sequence, retaining the most common genes and DNA. This sample is represented by about 110,000 distinct CDR3 sequences; more than 10% of them were singletons. 1.6% of the sample belongs to the ten largest clones. The sample's time point label is to be understood as: pre-sensitization, week 0. The intended sense of this specimen's treatment or condition label: therapeutic diphenylcyclopropenone sensitization with weekly scalp DPC. The sequences come from whole blood, collected in connection with sensitization to the hapten diphenylcyclopropenone (DPC). The receptors originated from a woman aged 50 to 65 with alopecia areata. Some clones in this sample may be carry-over from other donors' samples.

The rearrangement uses TRBV27 and TRBJ2-7, with 8 nucleotides matching TRBD2. The CDR3 length is 14 residues. Germline V gene sequence: CDR1 MNHEY, CDR2 SMNVEV (reference sequence). The ends lost 5 bases at V and 3 bases at J; junction bases unmatched: 6. CDR3 residues: CASSLAGRGYEQYF. CDR3 nucleotide sequence: TGTGCCAGCAGTCTAGCGGGTAGAGGCTACGAGCAGTACTTC.

This clonotype showed up many times. The chain employs TRBV24-1 and TRBJ1-1; D is perhaps TRBD1 (5 bases). There are 13 residues in the CDR3. Germline V CDR1 and CDR2: KGHDR, SFDVKD. Trimming shortened V by 1 base and J by 8 bases, and 10 bases separated the two germline ends. In DNA, the CDR3 is TGTGCCACCAGTGATTTTACCGGGACCGAAGCTTTCTTT. Translated: CATSDFTGTEAFF.

In its sample, this clonotype was seen many times. The chain is built from TRBV28 and TRBJ2-7, with a tentative D call TRBD1 (5 bases). V gave up 3 bases and J gave up 0 bases, with 15 bases separating them. Germline V gives CDR1 MDHEN, CDR2 SYDVKM. The CDR3 is made up of 16 amino acids. The CDR3 DNA follows: TGTGCCAGCAGTTTTTCGGACACCCGCGCCTCCTACGAGCAGTACTTC. Amino acid sequence: CASSFSDTRASYEQYF.

This chain links TRBV7-8 with TRBJ1-5; D is undetermined. Germline V gene lookup returns CDR1 SGHVS and CDR2 FQNEAQ. V was cut by 1 base and J by 0 bases, with 10 bases left in between. The CDR3 contains 16 residues. The CDR3 loop reads CASSLEGLNSNQPQHF. In DNA form, the CDR3 reads TGTGCCAGCAGCTTAGAAGGCCTAAATAGCAATCAGCCCCAGCATTTT.

This clonotype was counted a single time. This chain links TRBV7-6 with TRBJ2-3; no definite D call. V shed 5 bases and J shed 4 bases, with 10 bases lying between them. The V gene's germline CDR1 is SGHVS and CDR2 FNYEAQ. The CDR3 spans 13 residues. CDR3 bases: TGTGCCAGCAGCCCCAATCGGGCAGATACGCAGTATTTT. Its protein is CASSPNRADTQYF.

The chain recombines TRBV28 with TRBJ1-6; D is ambiguous. The V gene's germline CDR1 is MDHEN and CDR2 SYDVKM. The CDR3 covers 13 residues. The V and J ends lost 6 bases and 6 bases respectively, with 9 bases between them. Here the CDR3 reads CASRTVVNSPLHF. CDR3 bases: TGTGCCAGCAGGACGGTGGTTAATTCACCCCTCCACTTT. Based on the CDR3 plus reference TRBV28 and TRBJ1-6, the full variable domain is DVKVTQSSRYLVKRTGEKVFLECVQDMDHENMFWYRQDPGLGLRLIYFSYDVKMKEKGDIPEGYSVSREKKERFSLILESASTNQTSMYLCASRTVVNSPLHFGNGTRLTVT.

The chain links TRBV29-1 to TRBJ2-7; TRBD2 agrees at 8 bases. Trimming at V came to 4 bases and at J to 6 bases, leaving 11 bases not matched to a gene. Germline loops: CDR1 SQVTM, CDR2 ANQGSEA. The CDR3 spans 14 residues. CDR3 protein: CSVGGTRALVEQYF. The DNA for the CDR3 is TGCAGCGTTGGTGGGACTAGGGCGCTTGTCGAGCAGTACTTC.

V usage is TRBV6-1 and J usage is TRBJ2-3; 12 nucleotides align to TRBD2. CDR3 size: 17 residues. Germline V gives CDR1 MNHNS, CDR2 SASEGT. V lost 6 bases, J lost 4 bases, and 11 bases stayed unmatched. The CDR3 loop reads CASSEELAGGHADTQYF. DNA for the CDR3: TGTGCCAGCAGCGAGGAACTAGCGGGAGGTCATGCAGATACGCAGTATTTT.

This clonotype has only a few counts. The rearrangement uses TRBV7-9 and TRBJ1-4, with a possible D match to TRBD1 (6 bases). The germline V gene has CDR1 SEHNR and CDR2 FQNEAQ (reference sequence). CDR3 size: 13 residues. Trimming stripped 4 bases from V and 8 bases from J, with 11 bases between. CDR3 in amino acids: CASSSLGGEKLFF. Here the CDR3 DNA reads TGTGCCAGCAGCTCCCTTGGGGGCGAAAAACTGTTTTTT.

In this sample, this clonotype turned up a few times. The chain has TRBV6-1 and TRBJ1-1; possible D gene TRBD1, 5 bases. Germline V gene data show CDR1 as MNHNS and CDR2 as SASEGT. The CDR3 spans 13 residues. V lost 8 bases and J lost 5, with 15 bases in between. This chain's CDR3 is CASLRGKRTEAFF. In DNA, the CDR3 is TGTGCCAGCCTGAGGGGTAAACGGACTGAAGCTTTCTTT.

This chain connects TRBV5-1 to TRBJ2-7, with D hard to call. Trimming pared 0 bases from V and 5 bases from J, leaving 9 bases between. Germline-derived CDR1 and CDR2 are SGHRS and YFSETQ. This CDR3 is built from 13 residues. In DNA, the CDR3 is TGCGCCAGCAGCTTGGCGGTTCTCAACGAGCAGTACTTC. Its protein is CASSLAVLNEQYF.

The chain is built from TRBV20-1 and TRBJ2-3; 7 positions agree with TRBD1. V gave up 2 bases and J gave up 3 bases; unmatched junction bases: 2. Germline lookup yields CDR1 DFQATT and CDR2 SNEGSKA (reference sequence). CDR3 size: 13 residues. The chain's CDR3 is CSARQGVTDTQYF. CDR3 in DNA: TGCAGTGCTAGACAGGGGGTGACAGATACGCAGTATTTT.

This rearrangement joins TRBV28 to TRBJ1-2, with a possible D match to TRBD1 (5 bases). The germline gives CDR1 MDHEN, CDR2 SYDVKM. CDR3 size: 14 residues. The germline V and J ends were trimmed by 3 bases and 7 bases, with 15 bases remaining between them. The chain's CDR3 is CASSLPAGASGYTF. The CDR3 DNA follows: TGTGCCAGCAGTTTGCCGGCTGGGGCAAGTGGCTACACCTTC.

This CDR3 reads CASSYSNRGNSPLHF. The CDR3 region has the DNA TGTGCCAGCAGTTACTCGAACAGGGGCAATTCACCCCTCCACTTT. This chain joins TRBV6-5 and TRBJ1-6; 7 bases match TRBD1. Per the germline V gene, CDR1 is MNHEY and CDR2 is SVGAGI. This CDR3 comprises 15 residues. V trimming: 0 bases; J trimming: 7 bases; junction bases outside the gene matches: 3.

The chain joins TRBV3-1 to TRBJ2-1; 8 bases match TRBD2. V shed 5 bases and J 3 bases; nucleotides not matched to a gene: 3. This CDR3 comprises 14 residues. Germline V gene data show CDR1 as LGHDT and CDR2 as YNNKEL (reference sequence). The CDR3 here is CASSATSGYNEQFF. CDR3 coding DNA: TGTGCCAGCAGCGCTACTAGCGGCTACAATGAGCAGTTCTTC.

This clonotype was observed a few times. The rearrangement links TRBV28 to TRBJ2-3, with D perhaps matching TRBD1 or TRBD2 (5 bases each). Germline CDR1 is MDHEN and CDR2 is SYDVKM. Trimming removed 6 bases at V and 2 bases at J, with 12 bases between. The CDR3 loop spans 14 amino acids. The CDR3 bases are TGTGCCAGCAGGGCCGGGACCATCACAGATACGCAGTATTTT. Protein product: CASRAGTITDTQYF.

The chain joins TRBV12-3 or TRBV12-4 to TRBJ1-4; D unresolved. Trimming shortened V by 2 bases and J by 5 bases, and 9 bases separated the two germline ends. CDR3 length: 14 amino acids. CDR3 amino acids: CASSLRLENEKLFF. The CDR3 nucleotides are TGTGCCAGCAGTTTACGGTTGGAAAATGAAAAACTGTTTTTT.

The J gene is TRBJ2-2, the V gene TRBV5-1, with TRBD1 as a possible D gene (5 bases). Trimming left V 0 bases short and J 6 bases short, with 9 bases between. CDR1 and CDR2 from the germline V gene are SGHRS and YFSETQ. This CDR3 region has 14 residues. The CDR3 loop reads CASSLGRVAGELFF. For the CDR3, the DNA is TGCGCCAGCAGCTTGGGCAGGGTGGCCGGGGAGCTGTTTTTT.

A few counts support this clonotype. The chain is built from TRBV6-5 and TRBJ2-7; a weak D match, TRBD1 (6 bases). The V gene's germline CDR1 is MNHEY and CDR2 SVGAGI. Trimming pared 0 bases from V and 4 bases from J, leaving 13 bases between. The CDR3 totals 15 residues. CDR3 bases: TGTGCCAGCAGTTACTCGGCCAGGGGAAGATACGAGCAGTACTTC. Translation gives CASSYSARGRYEQYF.